The 24 T cell receptor beta chains listed next were all sequenced from one sample in a study of cytomegalovirus exposure and HLA in healthy donors. The PCR ran on 60 Vbeta and 13 Jbeta primers. TCRdb keeps only in-frame clones here, not all; method: immunoSEQ multiplex PCR. The sample carries around 150,000 clones, 76% recorded once. The specimen sequenced was PBMCs. The receptor source for this set is a female donor in good health and CMV-seropositive.

The chain recombines TRBV7-9 with TRBJ2-7; D remains unclear. The CDR3 length is 12 residues. Germline V gene sequence: CDR1 SEHNR, CDR2 FQNEAQ (reference sequence). V was cut by 3 bases and J by 6 bases, with 9 bases left in between. This CDR3 reads CASSFHPGEQYF. In nucleotides, the CDR3 is TGTGCCAGCAGCTTCCACCCCGGCGAGCAGTACTTC.

The chain joins TRBV2 to TRBJ2-1; TRBD2 matches at 7 bases. The CDR3 has 15 residues. In germline, CDR1 is SNHLY, CDR2 FYNNEI. Trimming cost V 1 base and J 9 bases; bases outside gene matches: 9. The CDR3 DNA sequence: TGTGCCAGCAGTGAAGGGATGGCCGGACTAGTTGAGCAGTTCTTC. As protein: CASSEGMAGLVEQFF.

The chain combines TRBV9 with TRBJ1-2, with 9 nucleotides matching TRBD1. The CDR3 consists of 14 residues. CDR1 SGDLS and CDR2 YYNGEE come from the germline V gene. With 3 bases clipped from V and 3 bases from J, the junction kept 3 bases outside the gene matches. The CDR3 DNA is TGTGCCAGCAGCGAGCGGGACAGGGACTATGGCTACACCTTC. Translating it yields CASSERDRDYGYTF.

This chain joins TRBV30 and TRBJ1-2; 8 nucleotides line up with TRBD1. V lost 2 bases and J lost 8; bases outside the gene matches: 10. The CDR3 length is 14 residues. Germline-derived CDR1 and CDR2 are GTSNPN and SVGIG (reference sequence). The CDR3 bases are TGTGCCTGGAGTCGACAGGGGTTGTCGAGAGGCTACACCTTC. As protein: CAWSRQGLSRGYTF.

The V and J genes are TRBV19 and TRBJ1-1; D is ambiguous. The germline gives CDR1 LNHDA, CDR2 SQIVND (reference sequence). Trimming removed 5 bases at V and 0 bases at J, with 10 bases between. The CDR3 has 14 residues. The CDR3 reads CASSRGNMNTEAFF. Here the CDR3 DNA reads TGTGCCAGTAGTCGAGGGAATATGAACACTGAAGCTTTCTTT.

This chain links TRBV2 with TRBJ2-3, with 11 bases that match TRBD2. V was pared by 4 bases and J by 1 base, with 4 bases of the junction left unmatched. The CDR3 covers 16 residues. Germline loops: CDR1 SNHLY, CDR2 FYNNEI. The CDR3 loop reads CASSGETSGGTDTQYF. The DNA of the CDR3 is TGTGCCAGCAGTGGAGAGACTAGCGGGGGCACAGATACGCAGTATTTT.

The chain couples TRBV7-2 to TRBJ2-3, with a weak D call TRBD2 (6 bases). V was shortened by 4 bases and J by 4 bases, with 12 bases between the two germline ends. CDR3 length equals 14 residues. Germline V gives CDR1 SGHTA, CDR2 FQGNSA. The CDR3 region is CASSSRGYADTQYF. As DNA, the CDR3 is TGTGCCAGCAGCTCTCGGGGGTACGCAGATACGCAGTATTTT.

CDR3 protein: CASRLGAGVGSDTQYF. The CDR3 region has the DNA TGCGCCAGCAGACTAGGGGCGGGGGTGGGCTCAGATACGCAGTATTTT. The chain uses TRBV4-1 and TRBJ2-3; 7 bases align to TRBD2. Per the germline V gene, CDR1 is MGHRA and CDR2 is YSYEKL. This CDR3 has 16 amino acids. The ends lost 6 bases at V and 4 bases at J; junction bases unmatched: 13.

This rearrangement joins TRBV7-3 to TRBJ2-3; D gene uncertain. The CDR3 totals 13 residues. V gave up 2 bases and J gave up 4 bases, with 7 bases separating them. Germline-derived CDR1 and CDR2 are SGHTA and FQGTGA. Here the CDR3 DNA reads TGTGCCAGCAGCTTAGATCGCGCAGATACGCAGTATTTT. It translates to CASSLDRADTQYF.

This rearrangement joins TRBV5-6 to TRBJ2-3; 7 bases agree with TRBD2. Germline V gives CDR1 SGHDT, CDR2 YYEEEE. With V trimmed by 2 bases and J by 6 bases, 6 bases remained unmatched. The CDR3 is made up of 14 amino acids. The CDR3 spells CASSFLAEEDTQYF. In DNA, the CDR3 is TGTGCCAGCAGCTTCCTAGCGGAGGAGGATACGCAGTATTTT. Drawing the rest from reference TRBV5-6 and TRBJ2-3, the complete variable domain is DAGVTQSPTHLIKTRGQQVTLRCSPKSGHDTVSWYQQALGQGPQFIFQYYEEEERQRGNFPDRFSGHQFPNYSSELNVNALLLGDSALYLCASSFLAEEDTQYFGPGTRLTVL.

The sample holds one count of this clone. This chain joins TRBV5-4 and TRBJ1-3; 10 bases are a match to TRBD1. After removal of 1 base from V and 0 bases from J, the junction contained 4 bases not matched to a gene. CDR3 length: 17 residues. In germline, CDR1 is SGHNT, CDR2 YYREEE (reference sequence). The CDR3 sequence is CASSLKGQGSSGNTIYF. The CDR3 DNA reads TGTGCCAGCAGCTTGAAGGGACAGGGGAGCTCTGGAAACACCATATATTTT.

The chain employs TRBV15 and TRBJ2-3; D perhaps matches TRBD2 (5 bases). The germline V and J ends were trimmed by 5 bases and 2 bases, with 17 bases remaining between them. The CDR3 is 16 amino acids. Germline V gives CDR1 LNHNV, CDR2 YYDKDF (reference sequence). The CDR3 bases are TGTGCCACCAGCGGACTGGTTTCAAAAAACACAGATACGCAGTATTTT. Protein product: CATSGLVSKNTDTQYF.

There are a few counts of this clone. This sequence joins TRBV27 and TRBJ1-5; TRBD1 matches at 10 bases. The length of the CDR3 is 16 residues. V gave up 5 bases and J gave up 6 bases; unmatched junction bases: 10. Germline loops: CDR1 MNHEY, CDR2 SMNVEV (reference sequence). The CDR3 DNA reads TGTGCCAGCAGTCCCCGGACAGGGGGAGGCGGTCAGCCCCAGCATTTT. Protein sequence: CASSPRTGGGGQPQHF.

J is TRBJ1-1 and V is TRBV4-2; D may be TRBD1 (5 bases). V lost 3 bases, J lost 7 bases, and 18 bases lay in between. Germline CDR1 is LGHNA and CDR2 is YNFKEQ. The CDR3 spans 15 residues. The CDR3: CASSHERGMNDEAFF. The CDR3 DNA reads TGTGCCAGCAGCCATGAACGGGGGATGAACGATGAAGCTTTCTTT.

The chain employs TRBV6-1 and TRBJ1-6; 7 bases are shared with TRBD1. The CDR3 loop spans 16 amino acids. Trimming removed 1 base from V and 6 bases from J; junction bases left unmatched: 6. The germline CDR1 and CDR2 sequences are MNHNS and SASEGT. The CDR3 protein is CASSEVLGQTNSPLHF. In DNA form, the CDR3 reads TGTGCCAGCAGTGAAGTTTTGGGACAGACTAATTCACCCCTCCACTTT.

This clone has a single count. This chain joins TRBV2 and TRBJ1-5; D may be TRBD1 (6 bases). Germline V lookup: CDR1 SNHLY, CDR2 FYNNEI. Trimming stripped 6 bases from V and 3 bases from J, with 15 bases between. This CDR3 is built from 15 residues. The CDR3 coding sequence is TGTGCCAGCAGATACGGGGGGGCGTTCAATCAGCCCCAGCATTTT. Translating it yields CASRYGGAFNQPQHF. The entire variable domain, with the rest obtained from reference TRBV2 and TRBJ1-5, is as follows: EPEVTQTPSHQVTQMGQEVILRCVPISNHLYFYWYRQILGQKVEFLVSFYNNEISEKSEIFDDQFSVERPDGSNFTLKIRSTKLEDSAMYFCASRYGGAFNQPQHFGDGTRLSIL.

The gene calls are TRBV19 and TRBJ1-4, with no clear D. Trimming left V 6 bases short and J 6 bases short, with 14 bases between. Germline V gene sequence: CDR1 LNHDA, CDR2 SQIVND (reference sequence). The CDR3 spans 14 residues. DNA of the CDR3: TGTGCCAGTAGGGGCCACCAGCTGGATGAAAAACTGTTTTTT. Protein: CASRGHQLDEKLFF. Full variable domain (outside the CDR3, taken from reference TRBV19 and TRBJ1-4): DGGITQSPKYLFRKEGQNVTLSCEQNLNHDAMYWYRQDPGQGLRLIYYSQIVNDFQKGDIAEGYSVSREKKESFPLTVTSAQKNPTAFYLCASRGHQLDEKLFFGSGTQLSVL.

This clone turned up a few times. The rearrangement links TRBV5-4 to TRBJ1-2, with a weak D call TRBD1 (5 bases). Trimming left V 3 bases short and J 5 bases short, with 17 bases between. The CDR3 consists of 15 residues. CDR1 and CDR2 from the germline V gene are SGHNT and YYREEE (reference sequence). The CDR3 bases are TGTGCCAGCAGCTCCCGCGCAGGGTCCGTTTATGGCTACACCTTC. Protein: CASSSRAGSVYGYTF.

This chain uses TRBV5-1 with TRBJ2-3, with TRBD2 matching over 8 bases. Germline V gives CDR1 SGHRS, CDR2 YFSETQ. V lost 9 bases and J lost 5; bases outside the gene matches: 11. This CDR3 comprises 14 residues. CDR3 in DNA: TGCGCCACCCGCCCTCTGGCGGGAGGAGATACGCAGTATTTT. This encodes CATRPLAGGDTQYF.

As concerns this clone: The same CDR3 can be traced to other DNA sequences in this sample. The chain employs TRBV9 and TRBJ2-1, with D tentatively TRBD1 (5 bases). CDR1 is SGDLS and CDR2 is YYNGEE in the germline V gene. V shed 0 bases and J shed 3 bases, with 10 bases lying between them. The CDR3 loop spans 15 amino acids. The CDR3 protein is CASSVGGDSYNEQFF. The CDR3 region has the DNA TGTGCCAGCAGCGTAGGAGGAGACAGCTACAATGAGCAGTTCTTC.

The chain combines TRBV7-8 with TRBJ2-2; D is unresolved. CDR3 length: 16 amino acids. V was clipped by 1 base and J by 0 bases, with 9 bases between them. Germline V gives CDR1 SGHVS, CDR2 FQNEAQ. CDR3 loop: CASSLVFRANTGELFF. Here the CDR3 DNA reads TGTGCCAGCAGCTTAGTTTTTAGAGCGAACACCGGGGAGCTGTTTTTT. Full variable domain (outside the CDR3, taken from reference TRBV7-8 and TRBJ2-2): GAGVSQSPRYKVAKRGQDVALRCDPISGHVSLFWYQQALGQGPEFLTYFQNEAQLDKSGLPSDRFFAERPEGSVSTLKIQRTQQEDSAVYLCASSLVFRANTGELFFGEGSRLTVL.

The chain is built from TRBV18 and TRBJ2-3, with 7 bases matching TRBD1. V shed 1 base and J 3 bases; nucleotides not matched to a gene: 4. Germline-derived CDR1 and CDR2 are KGHSH and LQKENI. The CDR3 spans 15 residues. CDR3 in amino acids: CASSPRQGGTDTQYF. In DNA form, the CDR3 reads TGTGCCAGCTCACCACGACAGGGCGGAACAGATACGCAGTATTTT. Complete variable domain (other parts from reference TRBV18 and TRBJ2-3): NAGVMQNPRHLVRRRGQEARLRCSPMKGHSHVYWYRQLPEEGLKFMVYLQKENIIDESGMPKERFSAEFPKEGPSILRIQQVVRGDSAAYFCASSPRQGGTDTQYFGPGTRLTVL.

The rearrangement uses TRBV5-4 and TRBJ1-2; D gene uncertain. The CDR3 covers 15 residues. CDR1 is SGHNT, CDR2 YYREEE, per germline (reference sequence). V lost 0 bases, J lost 1 base, and 10 bases lay in between. The DNA for the CDR3 is TGTGCCAGCAGCTTGGAATCCCCCAGTAACTATGGCTACACCTTC. Translation: CASSLESPSNYGYTF.

This sequence joins TRBV4-1 and TRBJ2-3, with TRBD2 matching 7 bases. The CDR3 length is 15 residues. Germline V gives CDR1 MGHRA, CDR2 YSYEKL. Unmatched junction bases numbered 7, after V lost 1 base and J lost 6 bases. CDR3 protein: CASSQGLADADTQYF. CDR3 DNA: TGCGCCAGCAGCCAAGGGCTAGCGGACGCGGATACGCAGTATTTT.